A selection of T cell receptor beta chains follows, all from one sample in a study of CXCR3-negative and CXCR3-positive naive CD8 T cells. Each CDR3 protein gets one entry in TCRdb, which reprocessed the 5' RACE reads and gives no DNA. The sample table sets out around 81,000 distinct CDR3 sequences. The sequencing sample was made of naive CXCR3- CD8+ T cells from blood. The receptors come from a human donor in good health. Some clones in this sample may be carry-over from other donors' samples. The CDR3 runs from the conserved cysteine through the conserved F or W.

CDR3aa: CASTQQVNTEAFF; v_gene: TRBV6-5; j_gene: TRBJ1-1
CDR3aa: CASSVEGGRNSPLHF; v_gene: TRBV10-1; j_gene: TRBJ1-6
CDR3aa: CASSQDSSNQPQHF; v_gene: TRBV4-3; j_gene: TRBJ1-5
CDR3aa: CSALSGQWTYEQYF; v_gene: TRBV29-1; j_gene: TRBJ2-7
CDR3aa: CASSQDGTGIYNEQFF; v_gene: TRBV4-2; j_gene: TRBJ2-1
CDR3aa: CASSAGTQTYEQYF; v_gene: TRBV27; j_gene: TRBJ2-7
CDR3aa: CSVVAGSYEQYF; v_gene: TRBV29-1; j_gene: TRBJ2-7
CDR3aa: CASSLGATSDNEQFF; v_gene: TRBV7-9; j_gene: TRBJ2-1
CDR3aa: CSVGSPVEQYF; v_gene: TRBV29-1; j_gene: TRBJ2-7
CDR3aa: CASRGFLAGGPKEETQYF; v_gene: TRBV25-1; j_gene: TRBJ2-5
CDR3aa: CASSITSGRYGEQYF; v_gene: TRBV5-1; j_gene: TRBJ2-7
CDR3aa: CASSDRLAGQETQYF; v_gene: TRBV2; j_gene: TRBJ2-5
CDR3aa: CSGGQENTGELFF; v_gene: TRBV29-1; j_gene: TRBJ2-2
CDR3aa: CASSDSGTGYEQYF; v_gene: TRBV7-6; j_gene: TRBJ2-7
CDR3aa: CASSPLFVSGPMNTEAFF; v_gene: TRBV7-2; j_gene: TRBJ1-1
CDR3aa: CSAGQGAYNEQFF; v_gene: TRBV20-1; j_gene: TRBJ2-1